This T cell receptor beta chain was documented in a study of OX40 agonist ivuxolimab in advanced cancers. Context from the whole study: Ivuxolimab was a fully human IgG2 agonistic monoclonal antibody targeting the costimulatory receptor OX40 (CD134). Intravenous ivuxolimab was administered to patients every 2 weeks at six dose levels: 0.01, 0.1, 0.3, 1.5, 3 and 10 mg/kg. Of the approximately 53 patients in dose escalation, 19 had hepatocellular carcinoma, approximately 15 had melanoma, 9 had renal cell carcinoma and 9 had head and neck cancer. In the dose-escalation cohort, around four fifths of patients were male, and the mean age was around 60 years, with a range of 23 to 79. Prior anti-PD-1, anti-PD-L1 or anti-CTLA-4 therapy was permitted, and approximately 40% of dose-escalation patients had received checkpoint inhibitors. Partial responses occurred in three dose-escalation patients: two with cutaneous melanoma and one with hepatocellular carcinoma. The point of sequencing TCRbeta in the periphery was to test whether ivuxolimab changed TCR sequence diversity and drove clonal T-cell expansion. The paper reports the monotherapy dose-escalation portion (N of about 47 patients) of the phase I ivuxolimab trial.

CDR1 MNHEY and CDR2 SMNVEV are derived from the germline V gene (reference sequence). The V and J ends are trimmed by 6 bases and 3 bases, leaving 14 bases between them. Counted from cysteine to phenylalanine, this CDR3 has 14 amino acids. The CDR3 DNA has 42 bases and is translated from base 1. Patients with a history of autoimmune disease or receiving systemic immunosuppression were excluded from the trial. Peripheral blood for TCR sequencing was collected from all dose cohorts at baseline, on cycle 4 day 1, and on cycle 7 day 1. The samples were drawn from a first-in-human, open-label, multicenter phase I dose-escalation trial of ivuxolimab. Adults with locally advanced or metastatic melanoma, renal cell carcinoma, hepatocellular carcinoma or head and neck squamous cell carcinoma were enrolled in the trial. Before TCR sequencing, CD4+ and CD8+ T cells were separately sorted from peripheral blood.

For sequencing of the TCRbeta CDR3 region, genomic DNA was extracted from the sorted cells. The immunoSEQ Assay was used for sequencing of TCRbeta CDR3 regions. This is the immuneACCESS table as TCRdb keeps it, with only in-frame sequences that have V and J called. A part of the clones is gone; compared with another copy, unresolved V genes explain less than half, and the rest is unexplained. Recorded for this sample are about 83,000 clones; 75% to 95% of them occurred a single time. The top ten clones comprise roughly 8.9% of the sample. On this clone itself: Its antigen remains undetermined. The sample holds no much larger clone one base away, and base qualities are not on file.

The paper as a whole reports these results and caveats: In partial responders in the 0.1-3.0 mg/kg groups, normalized peripheral clonal expansion was found to be among the lowest, especially among CD8+ T cells. At doses from 0.1 to 3.0 mg/kg, clonal expansion was seen in both CD4+ and CD8+ blood T cells between baseline and week 6. After ivuxolimab, expanded clones were on average more numerous among CD8+ T cells than among CD4+ T cells. Low levels of normalized T-cell clonal expansion were also seen in some nonresponding patients. Which antigens the clonally expanded peripheral T cells were specific for was not determined.

The material sequenced was CD4+ or CD8+ T cells sorted from blood, taken in a trial of the OX40 agonist ivuxolimab. The rearrangement combines TRBV27 with TRBJ1-2; TRBD1 might be the D gene, on 5 matching bases. This clonotype was sampled from an adult with an advanced solid tumor such as melanoma, head and neck, liver or kidney cancer. The CDR3 protein is CASRPDSHYYGYTF. The DNA sequence reads TGTGCCAGCAGGCCCGACAGCCACTACTATGGCTACACCTTC.